Given below is one TCR beta chain in context. Its specificity is unknown. This entry belongs to a study of siplizumab effects on memory and regulatory T cells. It was approximately 9.6 x 10^4 TCR templates that were assayed per sample. The method was immunoSEQ multiplex PCR; TCRdb's version includes in-frame clones alone and lacks a portion of them. The profile shows about 69,000 clones, about 87% of them singletons. V was clipped by 3 bases and J by 3 bases, with 24 bases between them. Germline assignment: CDR1 SGHVS and CDR2 FQNEAQ. The CDR3 spans 18 residues. Study-wide results and limits: Proliferating Tregs taken from siplizumab cultures were not shown to have a confirmed suppressive function. Siplizumab significantly brought down the alloreactive sequences that trace back to unstimulated CD4+ memory cells.

Sequencing was performed on Tregs sorted from blood. The receptor comes from a human donor in good health. V usage is TRBV7-8 and J usage is TRBJ2-7; D is perhaps TRBD1 (6 bases). DNA for the CDR3: TGTGCCAGCAGCTTGGGGGCCGGACAGTTTCCCACTTACTACGAGCAGTACTTC. Translating gives CASSLGAGQFPTYYEQYF.